This T cell receptor (beta chain) emerged from a study of cytomegalovirus exposure and HLA in healthy donors. The PCR used 60 Vbeta and 13 Jbeta primers. Assay: immunoSEQ multiplex PCR; the TCRdb copy retains only in-frame clones and omits some. The sample has 95,000 to 150,000 clones; under 80% are singletons. This CDR3 spans 17 amino acids. The germline V gene has CDR1 SNHLY and CDR2 FYNNEI. The junction had 12 bases not matched to a gene; V was cut back by 6 bases and J by 0 bases. This sequence joins TRBV2 and TRBJ1-1; 8 nucleotides align to TRBD1. The sequencing sample was made of PBMCs. This receptor was identified in a woman aged 60-75 years in good health and CMV-seropositive. CDR3: CASRQRGAGQVNTEAFF. CDR3 nucleotide sequence: TGTGCCAGCAGACAAAGAGGGGCGGGACAGGTGAACACTGAAGCTTTCTTT.